The clone carrying this TCR beta chain appeared a few times. CDR1 is SGHDT and CDR2 is YYEEEE in the germline V gene. V was trimmed by 0 bases and J by 4 bases, leaving 13 bases between them. The CDR3 has 15 residues. The data stem from a study of T-cell memory formation after mild COVID-19. A single record per CDR3 protein comes from TCRdb applying MiXCR to the 5' RACE reads. This table has around 390,000 distinct CDR3 sequences, roughly 15% appearing once. The sample taken for sequencing was PBMCs or a T cell subset sorted from them (not recorded which). The chain carries TRBV5-6 and TRBJ1-2, with D uncertain. The receptor was isolated from a man younger than 35 who had mild COVID-19 (a few samples of this study predate the infection). Cell type and time point are not known. This CDR3 is CASSLGQLSGYGYTF. The CDR3 DNA follows: TGTGCCAGCAGCTTGGGCCAGCTATCCGGCTATGGCTACACCTTC.